These T cell receptor beta chains were read from a single sample in a study of human T cells and chemical hapten exposure. One entry per CDR3 protein, called by TCRdb with MiXCR from the RACE reads. This sample has around 380,000 distinct CDR3 sequences; approximately 5.8% occur once, and the top ten carry about 8.2%. The sample here was whole blood, taken in connection with sensitization to the hapten diphenylcyclopropenone (DPC). The source is a woman younger than 35 with alopecia areata. Some clones in this sample may be carry-over from other donors' samples. Each CDR3 is given with its conserved first and last residue. The D gene is left open where the match is weak. Clone sizes are given selectively: once, few, many, or a class where the clone is expanded.

cdr3_aa,cdr3_nt,d_call,j_call,clone_size,v_call
CASSARGASYEQYF,TGTGCCAGCAGTGCCAGGGGTGCCTCCTACGAGCAGTACTTC,.,TRBJ2-7,many,TRBV6-1
CASSLGLFTDTQYF,TGTGCCAGCAGCTTAGGACTGTTCACAGATACGCAGTATTTT,.,TRBJ2-3,few,TRBV7-6
CASSEMGPRPNTEAFF,TGTGCCAGCAGTGAAATGGGACCCCGACCGAACACTGAAGCTTTCTTT,.,TRBJ1-1,few,TRBV2
CASSVVAVGGEQFF,TGTGCCAGCAGCGTAGTCGCCGTCGGGGGCGAGCAGTTCTTC,.,TRBJ2-1,.,TRBV9
CASSTAGDYGYTF,TGTGCCAGCAGTACGGCGGGGGACTATGGCTACACCTTC,.,TRBJ1-2,few,TRBV28
CASSLVGYQETQYF,TGCGCCAGCAGCTTGGTTGGGTACCAAGAGACCCAGTACTTC,.,TRBJ2-5,few,TRBV5-1
CATSRESGQRIAKNIQYF,TGTGCCACCAGCAGAGAATCAGGACAGCGAATAGCCAAAAACATTCAGTACTTC,.,TRBJ2-4,few,TRBV15
CASRLRRGVGEKLFF,TGTGCCAGCAGACTAAGGAGAGGAGTAGGAGAAAAACTGTTTTTT,.,TRBJ1-4,.,TRBV6-2/TRBV6-3
CASSPGGETQYF,TGTGCCAGCTCACCAGGAGGAGAGACCCAGTACTTC,.,TRBJ2-5,many,TRBV18
CASSYGQAFSGANVLTF,TGTGCCAGCAGTTACGGACAGGCGTTCTCTGGGGCCAACGTCCTGACTTTC,TRBD1,TRBJ2-6,many,TRBV6-5